This TCR beta chain was recorded in a study of cytomegalovirus exposure and HLA in healthy donors. About this clone itself: Antigen specificity is unknown.

Broader study findings: The CMV antigen specificity of three CMV-associated chains was confirmed through in vitro analysis. Cytomegalovirus association was listed for 170 or so TCR beta chains. In the 130 or so validation repertoires, approximately 94% of cluster scores exceeded 0, per a later analysis.

The assay was immunoSEQ multiplex PCR, and TCRdb's table has in-frame clones only and misses some. The top ten clones hold 1% to 1.5% of a sample with some 340,000 clones, about 85% of them seen once. The CDR3 is 13 amino acids. Germline loops: CDR1 LNHDA, CDR2 SQIVND (reference sequence). V lost 4 bases and J lost 6, with 12 bases in between. The donors were in the approximately 130-subject validation cohort, distinct from the roughly 700-subject first cohort. Sequences were obtained from PBMCs. The chain joins TRBV19 to TRBJ1-1; D gene unclear. The sequence was obtained from a woman younger than 45 in good health and CMV-seropositive. The CDR3 is CASSKGSLSEAFF. CDR3 DNA: TGTGCCAGTAGTAAAGGAAGCCTTTCTGAAGCTTTCTTT.